The subject of this entry is one TCR beta chain. No cognate antigen has been identified for it. No base quality information exists; no much larger clone differs at one position. Receptor amplification or capture employed the immunoSEQ multiplex PCR assay. In the original analysis: A statistical classification framework was built to diagnose cytomegalovirus status from the catalog of TCR beta chain sequences. TCRdb obtained this table from immuneACCESS and retained in-frame rearrangements with V and J assigned. These tables miss some clones; where compared with another copy, unresolved V genes account for less than half of the shortfall, and the remainder is unexplained. For V, J and clone size, that table is used; D and trimming come from the DNA. The sample has 55,000 to 75,000 clones on record, over 90% of them singletons. The top ten constitute approximately 5.3% of the sample. Separate from the roughly 630-subject first cohort, the validation cohort of 95 to 150 subjects was the group to which the donors belonged.

The sample is drawn from a study of cytomegalovirus exposure and HLA in healthy donors (dated by TCRdb to 2017 to 2019). In the study overall: According to a later analysis, the 120 or so validation repertoires were produced on the same platform as the 666 repertoires of the first cohort. In addition to the first cohort of approximately 650 subjects, a separate validation cohort of about 120 different subjects was used. The study aimed to test whether cataloging public T cell receptors could reveal signatures of past pathogen exposure. High-throughput TCR immunosequencing, statistical association of individual TCRs with disease status, and machine learning were combined to predict cytomegalovirus infection status. Study-wide conclusions, independent of this receptor: Most TCR sequences were seen in very few donors, while some public TCRs were found in many individuals. A later analysis found that TCRs clustered in the first cohort also tended to co-occur in the 130 or so validation repertoires, with approximately 94% of cluster scores above 0. A few of the identified cytomegalovirus-associated TCR beta chains were confirmed in vitro to be specific for cytomegalovirus antigens. In the study, around 160 TCR beta chains were listed as associated with cytomegalovirus. All 120 or so repertoires were used to score co-occurrence in the validation cohort in a later analysis, because that analysis had no HLA typing for the cohort. The authors suggested that the approach could potentially be extended to other disease states and immunological phenotypes. In both the original and validation cohorts, the classifier was reported to diagnose cytomegalovirus status with high specificity and sensitivity.

The CDR3 spans 15 residues, from the cysteine through the phenylalanine. Here the CDR3 DNA is all that survives: 45 bases in frame from base 1. CDR1 SNHLY and CDR2 FYNNEI were looked up in the germline V gene. Ends trimmed: V by 6 bases, J by 6 bases; bases unmatched to a gene: 12. The sequence was collected from a man aged 18 to 30 in good health and CMV-seropositive. The chain is made from TRBV2 and TRBJ2-3; 7 middle bases align to TRBD2. Sequencing was performed on PBMCs. The DNA reads TGTGCCAGCAGCGCAAGGGAGCGGGAACAGGATACGCAGTATTTT. Translated, it gives CASSAREREQDTQYF.